This T cell receptor beta chain was captured by sequencing in a study of blood T cell repertoires in COVID-19. V was pared by 4 bases and J by 6 bases, with 7 bases of the junction left unmatched. Germline V CDR1 and CDR2: PRHDT, FYEKMQ (reference sequence). This CDR3 comprises 14 residues. Measured with immunoSEQ multiplex PCR; TCRdb has only the in-frame clones, and not every one. Among about 350,000 clones listed, about 87% were seen once. The sequenced sample was PBMCs or T cells enriched from blood (not recorded which). The sequence came from a woman younger than 45 who had recovered from COVID-19. The chain uses TRBV13 and TRBJ1-1, with 8 bases aligning to TRBD1. DNA for the CDR3: TGTGCCAGCAGCTCCTCACAGGGGGGGTCTGAAGCTTTCTTT. As protein: CASSSSQGGSEAFF.